Presented here are 13 T cell receptor beta chains from one specimen sequenced in a study of CD8 T cells in ankylosing spondylitis. A single record per CDR3 protein comes from TCRdb applying MiXCR to the 5' RACE reads. The sample shows nearly 350,000 distinct CDR3 sequences, around 15% of them seen only once. The sample consisted of blood, either unsorted or a sorted T cell fraction (not recorded which). The receptors shown here come from a male donor with ankylosing spondylitis or in good health (not recorded which).

The rearrangement joins TRBV5-1 to TRBJ2-7; 10 bases line up with TRBD2. Germline lookup yields CDR1 SGHRS and CDR2 YFSETQ. Trimming cost V 0 bases and J 2 bases; bases outside gene matches: 5. CDR3 size: 16 residues. The CDR3 DNA reads as TGCGCCAGCAGCTTGGCCCCTAGCGGGGGAACCTACGAGCAGTACTTC. Amino acids: CASSLAPSGGTYEQYF.

The chain combines TRBV5-1 with TRBJ2-5; no firm D call. The germline V gene encodes CDR1 SGHRS and CDR2 YFSETQ. V dropped 4 bases and J dropped 5 bases, with 18 bases sitting between them. The CDR3 totals 15 residues. For the CDR3, the DNA is TGCGCCAGCAGCCCCACCGACGGTTCCGGGGAGACCCAGTACTTC. It encodes CASSPTDGSGETQYF.

This clonotype came up many times. This chain connects TRBV6-5 to TRBJ2-2; D possibly corresponds to TRBD2 (6 bases). From germline, CDR1 is MNHEY and CDR2 SVGAGI. The CDR3 extends over 16 amino acids. The germline V and J ends were trimmed by 2 bases and 3 bases, with 13 bases remaining between them. The CDR3 coding sequence is TGTGCCAGCAGTTACCGGCCCTCGGGGGACACCGGGGAGCTGTTTTTT. This gives the protein CASSYRPSGDTGELFF.

V gene TRBV30 combines with J gene TRBJ2-5; D is possibly TRBD1 (5 bases). The germline V gene encodes CDR1 GTSNPN and CDR2 SVGIG (reference sequence). The ends were cut back, 1 base at V and 5 bases at J, with 11 bases in the middle. CDR3 length: 13 amino acids. CDR3 bases: TGTGCCTGGAGTGATCCAGGGCGGGAGACCCAGTACTTC. It encodes CAWSDPGRETQYF.

This clonotype was seen many times. This chain uses TRBV12-3 or TRBV12-4 with TRBJ1-6; D gene ambiguous. The CDR3 is 14 residues long. V lost 5 bases and J lost 11, with 16 bases in between. Written as DNA, the CDR3 is TGTGCCAGCAGTGCGGACGGTGGAGGGCCACCCCTCCACTTT. As protein: CASSADGGGPPLHF.

This chain connects TRBV5-1 to TRBJ2-2; TRBD2 is a possible D gene (5 bases). Germline assignment: CDR1 SGHRS and CDR2 YFSETQ. V was trimmed by 0 bases and J by 6 bases, leaving 15 bases between them. CDR3 length: 16 amino acids. CDR3 residues: CASSLVSRGRPGELFF. In nucleotides, the CDR3 is TGCGCCAGCAGCTTGGTATCTCGGGGAAGGCCCGGGGAGCTGTTTTTT. Complete variable domain (other parts from reference TRBV5-1 and TRBJ2-2): KAGVTQTPRYLIKTRGQQVTLSCSPISGHRSVSWYQQTPGQGLQFLFEYFSETQRNKGNFPGRFSGRQFSNSRSEMNVSTLELGDSALYLCASSLVSRGRPGELFFGEGSRLTVL.

This clonotype was counted between two and nine times. The chain combines TRBV20-1 with TRBJ2-1; 9 bases are shared with TRBD2. Trimming at V came to 6 bases and at J to 0 bases, leaving 9 bases not matched to a gene. CDR3 length: 16 amino acids. Per the germline V gene, CDR1 is DFQATT and CDR2 is SNEGSKA (reference sequence). The CDR3 protein is CSALLTSGISYNEQFF. CDR3 nucleotides: TGCAGTGCCCTCCTGACTAGCGGAATCTCCTACAATGAGCAGTTCTTC.

This clonotype was seen repeatedly, ten times or more. The V gene is TRBV12-3 or TRBV12-4, the J gene TRBJ2-7, with a tentative D call TRBD2 (5 bases). Trimming left V 6 bases short and J 2 bases short, with 8 bases between. The CDR3 covers 12 residues. The CDR3 loop reads CASSPGTYEQYF. CDR3 nucleotides: TGTGCCAGCAGCCCCGGGACCTACGAGCAGTACTTC.

The V call is TRBV3-1, the J call TRBJ2-7, with D possibly being TRBD2 (5 bases). The V end lost 5 bases, the J end lost 6 bases, and 8 bases lay between the germline ends. The CDR3 consists of 11 residues. CDR1 is LGHDT, CDR2 YNNKEL, per germline (reference sequence). In DNA form, the CDR3 reads TGTGCCAGCAGCTCTGCGGGCGAGCAGTACTTC. This gives the protein CASSSAGEQYF.

CDR3 nucleotides: TGCGCCAGCAGCTTGGAGCCCTTTAGACAGGGACTCTACGAGCAGTACTTC. This translates into CASSLEPFRQGLYEQYF. The chain has TRBV5-1 and TRBJ2-7; a weak D match, TRBD1 (7 bases). Germline CDR1 and CDR2: SGHRS and YFSETQ. V lost 0 bases, J lost 3 bases, and 19 bases lay in between. There are 17 residues in the CDR3.

The chain is built from TRBV30 and TRBJ1-5, with D perhaps TRBD1 (5 bases). The V and J ends lost 0 bases and 2 bases respectively, with 14 bases between them. In germline, CDR1 is GTSNPN, CDR2 SVGIG (reference sequence). This CDR3 spans 16 amino acids. CDR3 in DNA: TGTGCCTGGAGTGTCCGGGACGCCCAAGGCAATCAGCCCCAGCATTTT. Translating gives CAWSVRDAQGNQPQHF. Looking up the rest from reference TRBV30 and TRBJ1-5 gives the full variable domain: SQTIHQWPATLVQPVGSPLSLECTVEGTSNPNLYWYRQAAGRGLQLLFYSVGIGQISSEVPQNLSASRPQDRQFILSSKKLLLSDSGFYLCAWSVRDAQGNQPQHFGDGTRLSIL.

This clonotype was detected only a few times. V usage is TRBV19 and J usage is TRBJ1-2, with 8 bases that match TRBD1. Trimming removed 5 bases from V and 7 bases from J; junction bases left unmatched: 9. Germline CDR1 reads LNHDA; CDR2 reads SQIVND (reference sequence). The CDR3 runs 14 residues. The DNA for the CDR3 is TGTGCCAGTAGTTTTCGACAGGGGACCGCTGGCTACACCTTC. Its protein product is CASSFRQGTAGYTF.

This chain joins TRBV20-1 and TRBJ2-1; 8 bases fit TRBD2. This CDR3 has 15 amino acids. V was clipped by 0 bases and J by 7 bases; unmatched bases: 8. CDR1 and CDR2 (germline): DFQATT, SNEGSKA (reference sequence). CDR3 nucleotides: TGCAGTGCTAGAGACGGGACTAGGGCCCGGAATGAGCAGTTCTTC. The encoded protein is CSARDGTRARNEQFF.